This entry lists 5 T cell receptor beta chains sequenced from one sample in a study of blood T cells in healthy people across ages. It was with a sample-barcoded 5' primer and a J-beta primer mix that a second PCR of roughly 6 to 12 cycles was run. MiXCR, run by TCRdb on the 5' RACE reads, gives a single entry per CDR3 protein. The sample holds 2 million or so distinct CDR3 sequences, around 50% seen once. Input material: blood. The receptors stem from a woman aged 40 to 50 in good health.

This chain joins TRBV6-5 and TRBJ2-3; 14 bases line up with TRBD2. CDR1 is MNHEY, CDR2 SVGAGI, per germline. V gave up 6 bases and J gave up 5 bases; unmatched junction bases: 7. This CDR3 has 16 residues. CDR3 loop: CASRTTSGGERDTQYF. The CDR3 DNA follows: TGTGCCAGCAGAACGACTAGCGGGGGGGAGAGAGATACGCAGTATTTT.

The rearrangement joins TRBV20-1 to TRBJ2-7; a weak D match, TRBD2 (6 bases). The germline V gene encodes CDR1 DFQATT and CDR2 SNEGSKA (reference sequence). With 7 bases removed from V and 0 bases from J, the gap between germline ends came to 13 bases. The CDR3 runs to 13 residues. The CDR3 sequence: CSGAGSNSYEQYF. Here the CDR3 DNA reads TGCAGTGGGGCCGGGAGCAACTCCTACGAGCAGTACTTC.

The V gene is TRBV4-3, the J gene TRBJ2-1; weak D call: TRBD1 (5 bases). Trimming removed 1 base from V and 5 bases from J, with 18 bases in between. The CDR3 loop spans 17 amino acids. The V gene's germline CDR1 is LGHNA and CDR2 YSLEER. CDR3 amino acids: CASSQGVGALQDNEQFF. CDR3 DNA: TGCGCCAGCAGCCAAGGGGTAGGAGCCCTACAGGACAATGAGCAGTTCTTC.

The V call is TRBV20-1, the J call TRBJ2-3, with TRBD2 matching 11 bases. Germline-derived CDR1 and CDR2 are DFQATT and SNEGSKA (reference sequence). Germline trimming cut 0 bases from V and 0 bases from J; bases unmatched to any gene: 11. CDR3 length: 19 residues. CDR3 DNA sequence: TGCAGTGCTAGAGATGGGCTAGCGGGGGGTCCAACTAGCACAGATACGCAGTATTTT. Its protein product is CSARDGLAGGPTSTDTQYF.

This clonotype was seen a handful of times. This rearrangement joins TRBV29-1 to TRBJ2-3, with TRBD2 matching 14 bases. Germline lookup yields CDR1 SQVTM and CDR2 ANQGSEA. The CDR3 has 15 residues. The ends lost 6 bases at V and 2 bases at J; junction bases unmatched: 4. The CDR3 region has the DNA TGCAGCGTCAGGACTAGCGGGGGGCACACAGATACGCAGTATTTT. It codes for CSVRTSGGHTDTQYF.